The rows below give T cell receptor beta chains drawn from one sample of a study of cytomegalovirus exposure and HLA in healthy donors. TCRdb's table, derived via immunoSEQ multiplex PCR, lists solely in-frame clones and lacks some. The repertoire has around 200,000 clones, about 74% of them found once; the top ten carry 15% to 17%. The sequencing sample was made of PBMCs. All receptors come from a man aged 40-49 years in good health and CMV-seronegative. Both conserved end residues are part of each CDR3. The D gene is left open where the match is weak. Size tells how often a clone was seen (once, few, many) or the class of an expanded clone, and some rows leave it out.

D: TRBD1; J: TRBJ1-2; size: -; V: TRBV20-1; length: 11; CDR3: CSPGTGGGYTF; DNA: TGCAGTCCTGGGACAGGCGGTGGCTACACCTTC
D: TRBD1; J: TRBJ2-7; size: once; V: TRBV4-1; length: 15; CDR3: CASSRGQGNFYEQYF; DNA: TGCGCCAGCAGCCGAGGACAGGGCAACTTCTACGAGCAGTACTTC
D: TRBD1; J: TRBJ1-5; size: -; V: TRBV29-1; length: 13; CDR3: CSVRTGGGQPQHF; DNA: TGCAGCGTTCGGACAGGGGGCGGGCAGCCCCAGCATTTT
D: -; J: TRBJ2-1; size: -; V: TRBV2; length: 13; CDR3: CASSELPFNEQFF; DNA: TGTGCCAGCAGTGAACTCCCTTTCAATGAGCAGTTCTTC
D: -; J: TRBJ2-7; size: -; V: TRBV6-6; length: 15; CDR3: CASSYPRTRDYEQYF; DNA: TGTGCCAGCAGTTACCCCAGGACCAGGGACTACGAGCAGTACTTC
D: TRBD1; J: TRBJ1-1; size: -; V: TRBV11-2; length: 14; CDR3: CASSRRDRGTEAFF; DNA: TGTGCCAGCAGCCGCCGGGACAGGGGGACTGAAGCTTTCTTT
D: TRBD1; J: TRBJ1-1; size: -; V: TRBV7-2; length: 13; CDR3: CASSSRQGAEAFF; DNA: TGTGCCAGCAGCTCCCGACAGGGGGCTGAAGCTTTCTTT
D: -; J: TRBJ2-3; size: -; V: TRBV5-1; length: 16; CDR3: CASSSGPSDGTDTQYF; DNA: TGCGCCAGCAGCTCAGGGCCAAGCGACGGCACAGATACGCAGTATTTT
D: -; J: TRBJ1-2; size: -; V: TRBV7-9; length: 14; CDR3: CASSLAGGSYGYTF; DNA: TGTGCCAGCAGCTTAGCGGGAGGGTCCTATGGCTACACCTTC
D: -; J: TRBJ2-1; size: -; V: TRBV13; length: 12; CDR3: CASSLGAGPKFF; DNA: TGTGCCAGCAGCTTAGGAGCAGGCCCCAAGTTCTTC
D: TRBD1; J: TRBJ2-7; size: few; V: TRBV5-4; length: 14; CDR3: CASSFKGADYEQYF; DNA: TGTGCCAGCAGCTTTAAGGGGGCAGACTACGAGCAGTACTTC
D: TRBD2; J: TRBJ2-1; size: -; V: TRBV19; length: 15; CDR3: CASSISGTTYNEQFF; DNA: TGTGCCAGTAGTATCTCCGGGACTACCTACAATGAGCAGTTCTTC
D: -; J: TRBJ1-2; size: -; V: TRBV20-1; length: 11; CDR3: CSGQAGNGYTF; DNA: TGCAGTGGCCAGGCAGGGAATGGCTACACCTTC
D: TRBD1; J: TRBJ2-3; size: -; V: TRBV6-1; length: 16; CDR3: CASSEAGQGVTDTQYF; DNA: TGTGCCAGCAGTGAAGCGGGACAGGGGGTCACAGATACGCAGTATTTT
D: -; J: TRBJ2-1; size: -; V: TRBV5-1; length: 12; CDR3: CASRGVDNEQFF; DNA: TGCGCCAGCCGAGGAGTAGACAATGAGCAGTTCTTC
D: -; J: TRBJ2-6; size: -; V: TRBV7-9; length: 14; CDR3: CASGPQGVPNVLTF; DNA: TGTGCCAGCGGCCCACAGGGAGTTCCCAACGTCCTGACTTTC